This record concerns one T cell receptor (beta chain) sequence. Clones were read by immunoSEQ multiplex PCR, and TCRdb kept only the in-frame ones, dropping some. The data show a few hundred thousand clones, with over 75% seen just once and 9.5% held by the top ten. This sample stems from a study of blood T cell repertoires in COVID-19. Study-wide background: From T cells, B-cell-depleted T cells, or PBMCs came the material, which was cDNA or gDNA.

Donors were grouped by their self-reported clinical history. This CDR3 contains 12 residues. The ends lost 4 bases at V and 10 bases at J; junction bases unmatched: 5. The germline gives CDR1 KGHDR, CDR2 SFDVKD. J is TRBJ1-1 and V is TRBV24-1; 7 bases align to TRBD1. The sequenced sample was PBMCs or T cells enriched from blood (not recorded which). The source is a woman aged 40 to 50 who had recovered from COVID-19. The CDR3 here is CATSDQTGTAFF. The CDR3 coding sequence is TGTGCCACCAGTGACCAGACAGGGACAGCTTTCTTT.